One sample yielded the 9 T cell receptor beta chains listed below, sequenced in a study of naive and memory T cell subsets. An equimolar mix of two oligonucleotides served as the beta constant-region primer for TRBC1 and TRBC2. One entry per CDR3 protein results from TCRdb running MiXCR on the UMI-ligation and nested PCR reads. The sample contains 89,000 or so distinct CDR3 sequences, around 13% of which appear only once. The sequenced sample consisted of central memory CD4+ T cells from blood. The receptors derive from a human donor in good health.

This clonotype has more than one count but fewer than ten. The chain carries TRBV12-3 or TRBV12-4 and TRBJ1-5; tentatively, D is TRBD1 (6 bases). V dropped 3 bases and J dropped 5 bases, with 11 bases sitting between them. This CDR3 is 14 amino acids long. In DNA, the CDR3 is TGTGCCAGCAGTTTGCAGGACAGTCATCAGCCCCAGCATTTT. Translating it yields CASSLQDSHQPQHF.

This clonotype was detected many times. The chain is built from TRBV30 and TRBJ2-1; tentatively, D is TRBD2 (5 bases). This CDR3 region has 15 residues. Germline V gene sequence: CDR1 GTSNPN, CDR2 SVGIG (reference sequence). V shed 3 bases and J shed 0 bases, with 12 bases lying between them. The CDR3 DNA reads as TGTGCCTGGAGACGACGGGGATTCTCCTACAATGAGCAGTTCTTC. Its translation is CAWRRRGFSYNEQFF.

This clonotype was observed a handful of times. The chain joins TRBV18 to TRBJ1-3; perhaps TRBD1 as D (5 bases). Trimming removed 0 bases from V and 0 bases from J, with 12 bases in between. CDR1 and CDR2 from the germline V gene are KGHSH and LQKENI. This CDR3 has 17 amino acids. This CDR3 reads CASSPPRQSFSGNTIYF. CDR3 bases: TGTGCCAGCTCACCACCGCGACAGAGCTTCTCTGGAAACACCATATATTTT.

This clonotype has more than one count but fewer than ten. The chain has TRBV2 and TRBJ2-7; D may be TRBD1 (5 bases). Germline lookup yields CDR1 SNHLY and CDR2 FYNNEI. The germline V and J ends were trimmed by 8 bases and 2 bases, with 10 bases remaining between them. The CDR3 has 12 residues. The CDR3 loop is CASRQKAYEQYF. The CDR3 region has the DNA TGTGCCAGCCGACAGAAAGCCTACGAGCAGTACTTC.

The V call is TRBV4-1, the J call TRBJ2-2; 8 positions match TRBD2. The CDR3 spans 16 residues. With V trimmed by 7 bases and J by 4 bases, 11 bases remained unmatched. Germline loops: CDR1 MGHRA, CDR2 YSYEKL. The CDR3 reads CASNSIRAGATGELFF. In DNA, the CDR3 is TGCGCCAGCAATTCGATCCGAGCGGGAGCCACCGGGGAGCTGTTTTTT.

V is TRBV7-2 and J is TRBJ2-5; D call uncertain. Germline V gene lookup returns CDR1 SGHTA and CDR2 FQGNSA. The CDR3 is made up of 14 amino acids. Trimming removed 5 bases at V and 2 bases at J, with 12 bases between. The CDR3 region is CASSVPGRQETQYF. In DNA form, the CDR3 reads TGTGCCAGCAGCGTCCCCGGACGGCAAGAGACCCAGTACTTC.

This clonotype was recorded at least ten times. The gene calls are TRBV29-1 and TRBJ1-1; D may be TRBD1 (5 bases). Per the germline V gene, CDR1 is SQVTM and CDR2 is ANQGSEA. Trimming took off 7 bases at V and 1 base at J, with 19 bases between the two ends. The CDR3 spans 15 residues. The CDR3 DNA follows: TGCAGCGCCGGTGGCCTTGGGGGAGGGAACACTGAAGCTTTCTTT. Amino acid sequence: CSAGGLGGGNTEAFF.

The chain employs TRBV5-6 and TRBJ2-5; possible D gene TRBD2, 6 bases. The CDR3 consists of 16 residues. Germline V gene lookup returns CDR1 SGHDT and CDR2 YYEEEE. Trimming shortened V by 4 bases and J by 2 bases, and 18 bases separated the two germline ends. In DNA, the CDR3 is TGTGCCAGCAGCGGGACCGGAGGGCCTTGGCAAGAGACCCAGTACTTC. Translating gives CASSGTGGPWQETQYF.

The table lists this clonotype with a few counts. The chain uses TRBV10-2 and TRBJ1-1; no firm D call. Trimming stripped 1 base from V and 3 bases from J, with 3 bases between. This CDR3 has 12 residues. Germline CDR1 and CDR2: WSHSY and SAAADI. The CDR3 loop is CASSELYTEAFF. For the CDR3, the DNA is TGCGCCAGCAGTGAGTTGTACACTGAAGCTTTCTTT.